The T cell receptor (beta chain) under discussion was sequenced for a study of T cell changes during pregnancy in multiple sclerosis. Clones were sequenced by immunoSEQ multiplex PCR, and TCRdb holds only the in-frame ones, with some missing. Here the sample spans some 10,000 clones, 80% to 90% being singletons. A single count supports this clone. V shed 3 bases and J shed 1 base, with 10 bases lying between them. The CDR3 is 15 amino acids. CDR1 MNHEY and CDR2 SMNVEV come from the germline V gene (reference sequence). The chain combines TRBV27 with TRBJ1-5; tentative D call: TRBD1 (6 bases). The source was CD8+ T cells from peripheral blood mononuclear cells, collected in the first trimester of pregnancy. This TCR came from a female donor in good health, enrolled as a control in a pregnancy study. This CDR3 reads CASSFGRGSNQPQHF. CDR3 in DNA: TGTGCCAGCAGTTTTGGCAGGGGAAGCAATCAGCCCCAGCATTTT.